A selection of T cell receptor beta chains follows, all from one sample in a study of cytomegalovirus exposure and HLA in healthy donors. TCRdb keeps only in-frame clones here, not all; method: immunoSEQ multiplex PCR. The sample carries approximately 59,000 clones, roughly 92% recorded once. The sequenced material came from PBMCs. The source of these receptors is a man aged 18 to 30 in good health and CMV-seropositive. CDR3s include the opening cysteine and the closing phenylalanine or tryptophan. Clone size is not always given. Where it is, it says once, few, many or a class for expanded clones.

clone_size v_call cdr3_aa
NA TRBV5-1 CASSLSSGRSEQYF
NA TRBV5-1 CASSEFGREGLFF
NA TRBV5-1 CASSLVGLAGDYTGELFF
NA TRBV9 CASSVDGDYGYTF
NA TRBV5-1 CASQNQPQHF
once TRBV15 CATFLPGGRNTEAFF
NA TRBV18 CASSPRPGTGPEQYF
NA TRBV2 CASSPGTSGEYNEQFF
once TRBV19 CASSRRLGSGSLGVDEQFF
NA TRBV6-4 CASSDLAGAGTQYF
NA TRBV5-1 CASRQWREPNTDTQYF
once TRBV27 CASSLGASGRNEQFF
NA TRBV7-7 CASSLGSGSPAEQYF
NA TRBV18 CASSLDRLYGYTF
NA TRBV14 CASRVAGANEQFF
once TRBV28 CASRSPGGVFEKLFF
NA TRBV28 CASSPPGGGSYEQYF